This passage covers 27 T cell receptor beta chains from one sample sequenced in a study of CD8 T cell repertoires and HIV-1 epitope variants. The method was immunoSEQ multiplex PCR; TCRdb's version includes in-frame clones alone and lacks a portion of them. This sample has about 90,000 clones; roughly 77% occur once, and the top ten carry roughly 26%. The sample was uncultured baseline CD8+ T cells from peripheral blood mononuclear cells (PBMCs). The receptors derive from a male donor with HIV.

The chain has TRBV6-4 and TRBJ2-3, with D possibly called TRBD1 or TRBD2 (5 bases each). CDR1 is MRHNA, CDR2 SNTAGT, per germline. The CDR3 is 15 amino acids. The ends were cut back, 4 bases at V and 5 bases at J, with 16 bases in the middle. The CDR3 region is CASSVSGGRIDTQYF. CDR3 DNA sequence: TGTGCCAGCAGTGTATCTGGGGGTAGAATAGATACGCAGTATTTT.

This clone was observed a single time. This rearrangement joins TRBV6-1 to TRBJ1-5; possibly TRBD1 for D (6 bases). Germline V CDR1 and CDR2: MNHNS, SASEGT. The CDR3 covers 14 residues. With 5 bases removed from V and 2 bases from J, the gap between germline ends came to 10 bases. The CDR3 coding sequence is TGTGCCAGCAGTACACAGGGTGGCAATCAGCCCCAGCATTTT. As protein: CASSTQGGNQPQHF.

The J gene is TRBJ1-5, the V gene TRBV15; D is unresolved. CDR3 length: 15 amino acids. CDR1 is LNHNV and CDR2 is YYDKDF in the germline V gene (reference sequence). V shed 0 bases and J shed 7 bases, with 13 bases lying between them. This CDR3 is CATSRDFREGQPQHF. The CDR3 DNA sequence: TGTGCCACCAGCAGAGATTTCCGGGAGGGACAGCCCCAGCATTTT.

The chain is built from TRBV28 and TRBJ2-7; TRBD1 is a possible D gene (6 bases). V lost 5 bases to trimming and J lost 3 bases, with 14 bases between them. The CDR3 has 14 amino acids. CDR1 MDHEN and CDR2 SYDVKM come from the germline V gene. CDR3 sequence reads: CASSQGPIGYEQYF. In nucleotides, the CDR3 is TGTGCCAGCAGTCAGGGGCCAATTGGCTACGAGCAGTACTTC.

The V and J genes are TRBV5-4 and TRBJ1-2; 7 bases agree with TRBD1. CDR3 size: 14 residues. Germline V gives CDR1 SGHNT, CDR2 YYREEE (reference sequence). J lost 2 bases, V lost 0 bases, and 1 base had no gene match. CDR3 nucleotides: TGTGCCAGCAGCTTGGCAGGGGGGAACTATGGCTACACCTTC. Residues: CASSLAGGNYGYTF.

The chain's CDR3 is CASSQEDSDSYEQYF. In nucleotides, the CDR3 is TGTGCCAGCAGCCAAGAGGACAGCGATTCCTACGAGCAGTACTTC. The genes are TRBV4-2 and TRBJ2-7; possible D gene TRBD1, 6 bases. CDR3 length: 15 residues. Germline lookup yields CDR1 LGHNA and CDR2 YNFKEQ. V was pared by 0 bases and J by 1 base, with 10 bases between.

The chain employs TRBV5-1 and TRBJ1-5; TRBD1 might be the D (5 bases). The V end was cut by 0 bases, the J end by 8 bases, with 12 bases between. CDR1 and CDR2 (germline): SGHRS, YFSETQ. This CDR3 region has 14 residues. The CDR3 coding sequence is TGCGCCAGCAGCTTGGGGGGAAGGGGAGAGCCCCAGCATTTT. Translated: CASSLGGRGEPQHF.

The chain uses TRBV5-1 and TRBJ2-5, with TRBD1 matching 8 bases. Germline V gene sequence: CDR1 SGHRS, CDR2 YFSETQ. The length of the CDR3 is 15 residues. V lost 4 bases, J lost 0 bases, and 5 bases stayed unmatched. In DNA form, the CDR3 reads TGCGCCAGCAGCCTTCTGGACAGGGACCAAGAGACCCAGTACTTC. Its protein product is CASSLLDRDQETQYF.

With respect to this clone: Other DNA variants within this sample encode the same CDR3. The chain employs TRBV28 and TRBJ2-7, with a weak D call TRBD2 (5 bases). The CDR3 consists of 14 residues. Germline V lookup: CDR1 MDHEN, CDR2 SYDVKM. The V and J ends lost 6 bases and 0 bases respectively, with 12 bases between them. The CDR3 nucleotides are TGTGCCAGCAGAGCGGAGTACAGCTCCTACGAGCAGTACTTC. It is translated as CASRAEYSSYEQYF.

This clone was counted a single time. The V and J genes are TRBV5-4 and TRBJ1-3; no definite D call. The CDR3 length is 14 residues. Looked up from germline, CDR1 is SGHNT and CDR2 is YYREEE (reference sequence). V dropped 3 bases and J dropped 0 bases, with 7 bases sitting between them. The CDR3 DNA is TGTGCCAGCAGCTCGACACGCTCTGGAAACACCATATATTTT. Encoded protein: CASSSTRSGNTIYF.

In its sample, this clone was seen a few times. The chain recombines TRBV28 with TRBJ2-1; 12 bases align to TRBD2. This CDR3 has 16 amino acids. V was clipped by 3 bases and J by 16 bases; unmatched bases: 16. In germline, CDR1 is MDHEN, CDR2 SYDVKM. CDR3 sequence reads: CASSLRIGRTSGKAFF. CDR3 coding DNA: TGTGCCAGCAGTTTGAGGATAGGGAGGACTAGCGGGAAAGCCTTCTTC.

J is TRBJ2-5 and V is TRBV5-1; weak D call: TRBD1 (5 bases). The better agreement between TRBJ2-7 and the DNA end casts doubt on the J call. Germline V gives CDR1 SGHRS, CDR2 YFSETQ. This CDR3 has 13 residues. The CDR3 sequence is CASSRTPLYEQYF. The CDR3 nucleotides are TGCGCCAGCAGCCGGACACCACTCTACGAGCAGTACTTC.

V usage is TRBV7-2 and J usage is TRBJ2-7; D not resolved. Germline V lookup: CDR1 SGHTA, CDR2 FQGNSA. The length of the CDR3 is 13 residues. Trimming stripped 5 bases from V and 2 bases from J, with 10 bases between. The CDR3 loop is CASSQPVAYEQYF. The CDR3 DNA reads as TGTGCCAGCAGCCAGCCTGTAGCCTACGAGCAGTACTTC.

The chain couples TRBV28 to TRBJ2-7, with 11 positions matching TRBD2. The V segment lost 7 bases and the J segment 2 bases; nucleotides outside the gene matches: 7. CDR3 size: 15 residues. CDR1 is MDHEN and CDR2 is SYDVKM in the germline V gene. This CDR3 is CASTEGLAGTYEQYF. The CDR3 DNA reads TGTGCCAGCACCGAAGGACTAGCGGGTACCTACGAGCAGTACTTC.

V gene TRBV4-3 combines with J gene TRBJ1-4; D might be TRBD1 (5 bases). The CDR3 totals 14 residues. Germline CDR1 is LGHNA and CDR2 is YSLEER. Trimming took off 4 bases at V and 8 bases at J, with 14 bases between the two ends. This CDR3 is CASSLQVGGEKLFF. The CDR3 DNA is TGCGCCAGCAGCCTGCAGGTGGGGGGGGAAAAACTGTTTTTT.

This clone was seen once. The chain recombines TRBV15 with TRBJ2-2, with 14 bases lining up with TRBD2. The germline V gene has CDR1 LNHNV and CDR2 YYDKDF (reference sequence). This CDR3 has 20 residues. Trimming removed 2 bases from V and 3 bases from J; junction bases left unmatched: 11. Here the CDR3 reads CATSRPKRLAGGLDTGELFF. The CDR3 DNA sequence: TGTGCCACCAGCAGACCGAAAAGACTAGCGGGGGGGCTTGACACCGGGGAGCTGTTTTTT.

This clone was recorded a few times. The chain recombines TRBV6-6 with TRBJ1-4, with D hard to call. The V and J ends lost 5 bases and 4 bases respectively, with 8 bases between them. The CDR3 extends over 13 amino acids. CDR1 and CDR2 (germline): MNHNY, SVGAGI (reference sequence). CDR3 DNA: TGTGCCAGCAGTCGGGAAAGTAATGAAAAACTGTTTTTT. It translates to CASSRESNEKLFF.

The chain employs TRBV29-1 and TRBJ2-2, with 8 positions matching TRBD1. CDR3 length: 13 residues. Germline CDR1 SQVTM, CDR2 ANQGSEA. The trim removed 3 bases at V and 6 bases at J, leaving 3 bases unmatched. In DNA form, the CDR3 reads TGCAGCGTTGACACAGGGGGAGCCGGGGAGCTGTTTTTT. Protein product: CSVDTGGAGELFF.

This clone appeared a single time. CDR3: CSVEGSRVNTGELFF. In DNA form, the CDR3 reads TGCAGCGTTGAAGGATCCAGGGTGAACACCGGGGAGCTGTTTTTT. This chain links TRBV29-1 with TRBJ2-2, with D possibly matching TRBD1 (5 bases). This CDR3 has 15 residues. V dropped 1 base and J dropped 1 base, with 10 bases sitting between them. Germline V gene lookup returns CDR1 SQVTM and CDR2 ANQGSEA.

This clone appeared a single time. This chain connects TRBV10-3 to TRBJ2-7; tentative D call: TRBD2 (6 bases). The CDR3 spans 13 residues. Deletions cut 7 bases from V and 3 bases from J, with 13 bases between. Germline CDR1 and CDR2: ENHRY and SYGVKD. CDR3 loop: CAINPGGDYEQYF. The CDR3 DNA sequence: TGTGCCATCAACCCAGGAGGGGACTACGAGCAGTACTTC.

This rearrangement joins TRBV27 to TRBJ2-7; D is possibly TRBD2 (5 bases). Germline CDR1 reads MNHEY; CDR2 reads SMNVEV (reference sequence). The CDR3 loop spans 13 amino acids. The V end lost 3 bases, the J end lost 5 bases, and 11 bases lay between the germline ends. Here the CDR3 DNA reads TGTGCCAGCAGTTTCCAAGGGAGCCACGAGCAGTACTTC. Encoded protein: CASSFQGSHEQYF.

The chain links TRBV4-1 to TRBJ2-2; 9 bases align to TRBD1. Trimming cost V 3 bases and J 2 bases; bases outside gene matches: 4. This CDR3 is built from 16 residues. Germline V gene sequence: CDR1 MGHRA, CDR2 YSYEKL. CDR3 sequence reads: CASSQVTGGNTGELFF. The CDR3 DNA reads TGCGCCAGCAGCCAGGTGACAGGGGGAAACACCGGGGAGCTGTTTTTT.

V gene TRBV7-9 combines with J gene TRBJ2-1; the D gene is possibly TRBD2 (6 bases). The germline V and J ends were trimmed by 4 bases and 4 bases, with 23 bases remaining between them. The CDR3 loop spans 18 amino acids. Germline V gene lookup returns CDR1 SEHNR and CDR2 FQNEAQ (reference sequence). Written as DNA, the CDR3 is TGTGCCAGCAGCTCTACTGGAGGGTTGGGGACCGCGTACAATGAGCAGTTCTTC. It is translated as CASSSTGGLGTAYNEQFF.

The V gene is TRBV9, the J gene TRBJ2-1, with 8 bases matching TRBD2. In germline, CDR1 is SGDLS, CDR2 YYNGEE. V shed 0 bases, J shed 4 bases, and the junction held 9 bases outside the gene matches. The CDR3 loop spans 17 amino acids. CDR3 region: CASSVDPDGGGYNEQFF. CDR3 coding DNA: TGTGCCAGCAGCGTAGACCCCGACGGCGGGGGGTACAATGAGCAGTTCTTC. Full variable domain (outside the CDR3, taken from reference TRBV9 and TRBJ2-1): DSGVTQTPKHLITATGQRVTLRCSPRSGDLSVYWYQQSLDQGLQFLIQYYNGEERAKGNILERFSAQQFPDLHSELNLSSLELGDSALYFCASSVDPDGGGYNEQFFGPGTRLTVL.

The CDR3 loop is CASRGPGRLAGVMETQYF. The CDR3, as DNA: TGCGCCAGCAGGGGGCCGGGGCGTCTAGCGGGAGTCATGGAGACCCAGTACTTC. The rearrangement links TRBV5-1 to TRBJ2-5; 10 bases are a match to TRBD2. This CDR3 contains 18 residues. Germline V CDR1 and CDR2: SGHRS, YFSETQ. J was trimmed by 5 bases and V by 5 bases; bases with no gene match: 18.

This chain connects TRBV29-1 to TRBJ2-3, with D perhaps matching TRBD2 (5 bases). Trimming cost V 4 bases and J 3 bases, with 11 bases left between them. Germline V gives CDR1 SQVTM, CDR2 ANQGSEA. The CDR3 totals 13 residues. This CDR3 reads CSVAPGVTDTQYF. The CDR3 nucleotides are TGCAGCGTTGCCCCCGGGGTAACAGATACGCAGTATTTT.

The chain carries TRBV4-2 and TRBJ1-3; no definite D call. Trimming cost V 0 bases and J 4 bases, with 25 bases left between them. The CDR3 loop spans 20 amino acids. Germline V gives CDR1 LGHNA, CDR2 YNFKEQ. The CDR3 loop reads CASSQDALAASSLGGNTIYF. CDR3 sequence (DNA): TGTGCCAGCAGCCAAGATGCTTTGGCAGCCAGTTCCTTGGGAGGAAACACCATATATTTT.